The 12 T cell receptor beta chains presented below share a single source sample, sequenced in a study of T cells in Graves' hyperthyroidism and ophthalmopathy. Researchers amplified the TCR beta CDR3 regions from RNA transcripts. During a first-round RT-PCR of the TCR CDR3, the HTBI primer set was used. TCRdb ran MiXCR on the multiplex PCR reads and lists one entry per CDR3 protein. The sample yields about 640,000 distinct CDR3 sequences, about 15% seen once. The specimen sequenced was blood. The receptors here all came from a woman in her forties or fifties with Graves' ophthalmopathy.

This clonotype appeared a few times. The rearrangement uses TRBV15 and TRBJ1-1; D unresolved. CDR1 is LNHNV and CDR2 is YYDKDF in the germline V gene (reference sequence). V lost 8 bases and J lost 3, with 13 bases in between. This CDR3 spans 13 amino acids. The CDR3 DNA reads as TGTGCCACCCACAAAGACATGCACACTGAAGCTTTCTTT. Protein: CATHKDMHTEAFF.

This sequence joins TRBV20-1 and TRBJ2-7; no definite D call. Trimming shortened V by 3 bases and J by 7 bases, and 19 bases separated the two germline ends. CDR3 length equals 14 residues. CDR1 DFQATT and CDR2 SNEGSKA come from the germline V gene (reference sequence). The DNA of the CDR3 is TGCAGTGCTAGTCAGATGGAGAAAGCCTGGGAGCAGTACTTC. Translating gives CSASQMEKAWEQYF.

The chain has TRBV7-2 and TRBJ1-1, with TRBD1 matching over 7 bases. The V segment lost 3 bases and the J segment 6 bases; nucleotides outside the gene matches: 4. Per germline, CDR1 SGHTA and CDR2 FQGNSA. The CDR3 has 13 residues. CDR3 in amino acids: CASSFGGTAEAFF. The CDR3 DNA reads TGTGCCAGCAGCTTTGGAGGGACAGCTGAAGCTTTCTTT.

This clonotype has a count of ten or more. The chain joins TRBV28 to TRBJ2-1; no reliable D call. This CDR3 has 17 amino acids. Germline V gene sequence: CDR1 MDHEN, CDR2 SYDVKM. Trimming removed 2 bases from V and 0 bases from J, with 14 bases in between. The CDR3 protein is CASSLPSLVASYNEQFF. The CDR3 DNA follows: TGTGCCAGCAGTTTACCCTCCCTAGTTGCCTCCTACAATGAGCAGTTCTTC.

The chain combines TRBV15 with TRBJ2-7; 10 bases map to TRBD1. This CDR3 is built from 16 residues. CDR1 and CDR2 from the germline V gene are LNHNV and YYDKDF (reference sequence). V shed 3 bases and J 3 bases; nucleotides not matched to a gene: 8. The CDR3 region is CATSRAPGQGNYEQYF. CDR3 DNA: TGTGCCACCAGCAGGGCCCCGGGACAGGGGAACTACGAGCAGTACTTC. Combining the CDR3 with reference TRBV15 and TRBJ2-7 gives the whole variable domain DAMVIQNPRYQVTQFGKPVTLSCSQTLNHNVMYWYQQKSSQAPKLLFHYYDKDFNNEADTPDNFQSRRPNTSFCFLDIRSPGLGDTAMYLCATSRAPGQGNYEQYFGPGTRLTVT.

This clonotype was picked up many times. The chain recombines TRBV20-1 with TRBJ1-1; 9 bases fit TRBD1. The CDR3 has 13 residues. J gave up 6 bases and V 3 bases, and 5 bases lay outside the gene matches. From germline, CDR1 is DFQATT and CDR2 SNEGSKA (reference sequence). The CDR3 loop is CSARGQGGPEAFF. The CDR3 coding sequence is TGCAGTGCTAGGGGACAGGGAGGTCCTGAAGCTTTCTTT.

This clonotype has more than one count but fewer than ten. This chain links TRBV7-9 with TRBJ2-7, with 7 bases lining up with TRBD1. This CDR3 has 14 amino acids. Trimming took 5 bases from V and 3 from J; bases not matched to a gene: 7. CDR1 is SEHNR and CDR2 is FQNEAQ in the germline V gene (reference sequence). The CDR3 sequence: CASSTPTGHYEQYF. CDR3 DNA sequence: TGTGCCAGCAGCACTCCGACAGGGCACTACGAGCAGTACTTC.

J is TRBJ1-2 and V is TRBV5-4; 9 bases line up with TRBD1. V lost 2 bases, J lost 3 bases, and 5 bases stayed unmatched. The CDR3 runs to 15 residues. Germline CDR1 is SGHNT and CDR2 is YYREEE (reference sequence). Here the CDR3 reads CASSFGTGSYYGYTF. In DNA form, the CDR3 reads TGTGCCAGCAGCTTCGGGACAGGGTCTTACTATGGCTACACCTTC.

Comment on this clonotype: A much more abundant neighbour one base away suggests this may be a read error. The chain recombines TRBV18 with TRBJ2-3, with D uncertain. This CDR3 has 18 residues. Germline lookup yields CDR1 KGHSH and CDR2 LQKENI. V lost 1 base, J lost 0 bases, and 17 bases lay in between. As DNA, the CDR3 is TGTGCCAGCTCACCACTCGCAAGGCTGGGGTCTAGCACAGATACGCAGTATTTT. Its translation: CASSPLARLGSSTDTQYF.

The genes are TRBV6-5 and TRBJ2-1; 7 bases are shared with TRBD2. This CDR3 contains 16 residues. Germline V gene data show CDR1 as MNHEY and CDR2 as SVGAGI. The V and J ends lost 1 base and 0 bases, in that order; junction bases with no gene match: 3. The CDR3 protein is CASSYWSGTSYNEQFF. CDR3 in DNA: TGTGCCAGCAGTTACTGGAGCGGGACCTCCTACAATGAGCAGTTCTTC.

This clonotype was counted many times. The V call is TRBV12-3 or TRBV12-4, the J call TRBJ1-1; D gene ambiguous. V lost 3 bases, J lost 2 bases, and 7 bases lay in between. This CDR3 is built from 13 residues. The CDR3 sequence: CASSFAANTEAFF. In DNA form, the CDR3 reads TGTGCCAGCAGTTTTGCCGCTAACACTGAAGCTTTCTTT.

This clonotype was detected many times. Here the CDR3 DNA reads TGTGCCAGCAGTTACCTCCCGGACAGGCCCTTTCTCGAGCAGTACTTC. This codes for CASSYLPDRPFLEQYF. This chain joins TRBV6-2 or TRBV6-3 and TRBJ2-7; 7 bases are shared with TRBD1. Trimming removed 2 bases from V and 6 bases from J; junction bases left unmatched: 13. Germline values: CDR1 MNHEY, CDR2 SVGEGT. This CDR3 spans 16 amino acids.